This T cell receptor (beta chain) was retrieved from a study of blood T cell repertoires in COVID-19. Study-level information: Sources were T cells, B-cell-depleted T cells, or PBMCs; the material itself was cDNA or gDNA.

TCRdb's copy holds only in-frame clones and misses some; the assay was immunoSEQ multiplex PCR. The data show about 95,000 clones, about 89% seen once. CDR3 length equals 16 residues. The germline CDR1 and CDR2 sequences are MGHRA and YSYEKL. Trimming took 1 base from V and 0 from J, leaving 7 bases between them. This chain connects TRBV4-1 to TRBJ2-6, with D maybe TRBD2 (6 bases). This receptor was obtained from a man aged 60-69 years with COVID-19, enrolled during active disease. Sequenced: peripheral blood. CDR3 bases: TGCGCCAGCAGCCAAGTGGGGGGCTCTGGGGCCAACGTCCTGACTTTC. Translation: CASSQVGGSGANVLTF.